These 16 T cell receptor beta chains share one sample of origin, sequenced in a study of identical twins listed by TCRdb under 2016. The library was made by 5' RACE. The data were produced on an Illumina HiSeq 2000. TCRdb ran its own pipeline on the public reads, namely fastp trimming at Q25 and MiXCR clone calling, and kept in-frame beta chains. Each CDR3 protein gets just one entry, which takes the most common genes and DNA from the rows behind it. This sample gives approximately 890,000 distinct CDR3 sequences in total; 9% to 15% of them show up just once. Around 1.6% of the sample is taken by the ten largest. The same data also contributed to another study, on yellow fever vaccine responses in identical twins.

Sequencing was performed on PBMCs. The receptors were sampled from a woman younger than 30 in good health.

A few counts support this clonotype. The J gene is TRBJ2-1, the V gene TRBV20-1; D is undetermined. Germline V gene sequence: CDR1 DFQATT, CDR2 SNEGSKA (reference sequence). V lost 6 bases and J 1 base, leaving 16 bases between the germline ends. This CDR3 contains 15 residues. DNA for the CDR3: TGCAGTGCGATGGACGAGGTCCTATCCTACAATGAGCAGTTCTTC. Encoded protein: CSAMDEVLSYNEQFF.

This chain links TRBV10-3 with TRBJ2-2; D is possibly TRBD1 (6 bases). The V gene lost 0 bases and the J gene lost 6 bases, with 14 bases spanning the gap. Germline CDR1 and CDR2: ENHRY and SYGVKD. CDR3 size: 16 residues. As DNA, the CDR3 is TGTGCCATCAGTGAGTCGTACAGGGTTGACTCCGGGGAGCTGTTTTTT. Translating it yields CAISESYRVDSGELFF.

In its sample, this clonotype was seen a few times. The DNA for the CDR3 is TGTGCCAGCAGACCACGTCTACAGGGCCTGGAGACCCAGTACTTC. This codes for CASRPRLQGLETQYF. The chain uses TRBV5-5 and TRBJ2-5; weak D call: TRBD1 (6 bases). Trimming removed 5 bases from V and 5 bases from J, with 19 bases in between. Germline CDR1 SGHKS, CDR2 YYEKEE (reference sequence). The CDR3 has 15 amino acids.

This clonotype was detected a few times. This rearrangement joins TRBV13 to TRBJ2-6; the D gene could be TRBD1 or TRBD2 (5 bases each). Germline CDR1 and CDR2: PRHDT and FYEKMQ (reference sequence). This CDR3 contains 18 residues. The V end was cut by 3 bases, the J end by 4 bases, with 19 bases between. The CDR3 bases are TGTGCCAGCAGCTTGTATTGGGGACCTGCTTCCGGGGCCAACGTCCTGACTTTC. The encoded protein is CASSLYWGPASGANVLTF.

There are a few counts of this clonotype. The chain is built from TRBV7-9 and TRBJ2-3; possible D gene TRBD1, 6 bases. The CDR3 runs to 15 residues. Germline V gives CDR1 SEHNR, CDR2 FQNEAQ (reference sequence). V lost 4 bases and J 1 base, leaving 12 bases between the germline ends. CDR3 nucleotide sequence: TGTGCCAGCAGCTCGCCATGGACAGGCACAGATACGCAGTATTTT. It specifies CASSSPWTGTDTQYF.

The V gene is TRBV3-1, the J gene TRBJ2-5, with 8 bases that match TRBD1. V lost 4 bases to trimming and J lost 5 bases; unmatched junction nucleotides: 6. In germline, CDR1 is LGHDT, CDR2 YNNKEL (reference sequence). The CDR3 is 14 residues long. CDR3 DNA sequence: TGTGCCAGCAGCCTTAGGACAGGGACGGAGACCCAGTACTTC. Translated, it gives CASSLRTGTETQYF.

The rearrangement joins TRBV7-9 to TRBJ2-1; 12 nucleotides match TRBD2. CDR3 length: 17 residues. Germline V gene data show CDR1 as SEHNR and CDR2 as FQNEAQ (reference sequence). Trimming took 4 bases from V and 4 from J; bases not matched to a gene: 8. CDR3: CASSSGLAGTHYNEQFF. The CDR3 DNA reads TGTGCCAGCAGCTCCGGACTAGCGGGAACCCATTACAATGAGCAGTTCTTC.

The V call is TRBV4-1, the J call TRBJ1-4; D unresolved. This CDR3 is built from 14 residues. V lost 1 base, J lost 8 bases, and 11 bases lay in between. Per germline, CDR1 MGHRA and CDR2 YSYEKL. For the CDR3, the DNA is TGCGCCAGCAGCCAAGGCAGGCTTGACGAAAAACTGTTTTTT. The encoded protein is CASSQGRLDEKLFF.

This clonotype was seen many times. J is TRBJ2-7 and V is TRBV7-9; D gene unclear. The CDR3 spans 12 residues. CDR1 and CDR2 (germline): SEHNR, FQNEAQ (reference sequence). With 1 base removed from V and 5 bases from J, the gap between germline ends came to 6 bases. This CDR3 reads CASSLGTNEQYF. CDR3 DNA sequence: TGTGCCAGCAGCTTAGGGACGAACGAGCAGTACTTC.

The V and J genes are TRBV20-1 and TRBJ2-7; 11 nucleotides match TRBD1. J lost 5 bases, V lost 0 bases, and 6 bases had no gene match. The CDR3 has 15 amino acids. From germline, CDR1 is DFQATT and CDR2 SNEGSKA (reference sequence). The CDR3 DNA sequence: TGCAGTGCTAGAGATCTTCGGACAGGGGGCCACGAGCAGTACTTC. Its translation is CSARDLRTGGHEQYF.

This clonotype has only a few counts. This chain uses TRBV3-1 with TRBJ2-5; 8 bases agree with TRBD2. The CDR3 is 18 amino acids. J was trimmed by 0 bases and V by 4 bases; bases with no gene match: 13. CDR1 and CDR2 from the germline V gene are LGHDT and YNNKEL (reference sequence). The DNA for the CDR3 is TGTGCCAGCAGCCGATACGGGACTAGGAAGATGTACCAAGAGACCCAGTACTTC. Encoded protein: CASSRYGTRKMYQETQYF.

This clonotype has ten or more counts. CDR3 residues: CASSLRLSGKDEQFF. CDR3 nucleotides: TGCGCCAGCAGCTTGCGATTGAGCGGGAAGGATGAGCAGTTCTTC. The gene calls are TRBV5-1 and TRBJ2-1; 7 positions match TRBD2. V dropped 1 base and J dropped 8; count of bases not matched to a gene: 9. Germline loops: CDR1 SGHRS, CDR2 YFSETQ. The CDR3 is 15 amino acids.

This clonotype was detected a few times. DNA of the CDR3: TGTGCCAGCAGCCTTGGGTACAGGGGAGGCACTGAAGCTTTCTTT. Residues: CASSLGYRGGTEAFF. This sequence joins TRBV9 and TRBJ1-1, with 7 positions matching TRBD1. Trimming cost V 4 bases and J 4 bases; bases outside gene matches: 10. The CDR3 spans 15 residues. Germline CDR1 and CDR2: SGDLS and YYNGEE.

This clonotype was seen more than once but under ten times. The gene calls are TRBV28 and TRBJ2-1; 7 bases fit TRBD2. The germline CDR1 and CDR2 sequences are MDHEN and SYDVKM. CDR3 size: 15 residues. With 3 bases clipped from V and 3 bases from J, the junction kept 5 bases outside the gene matches. The CDR3, as DNA: TGTGCCAGCAGTTTGACCGGACTAGACTACAATGAGCAGTTCTTC. This encodes CASSLTGLDYNEQFF.

This sequence joins TRBV12-5 and TRBJ2-2; 11 bases agree with TRBD1. The V segment lost 0 bases and the J segment 3 bases; nucleotides outside the gene matches: 12. CDR1 is LGHNT, CDR2 FRNRAP, per germline. CDR3 length equals 20 residues. The CDR3 coding sequence is TGTGCTAGTGGTTTGGTTCCGAAGGGATCGGGACAGGGGGACACCGGGGAGCTGTTTTTT. Translation: CASGLVPKGSGQGDTGELFF.

The V gene is TRBV28, the J gene TRBJ2-7; 8 nucleotides agree with TRBD2. The CDR3 is made up of 16 amino acids. CDR1 is MDHEN and CDR2 is SYDVKM in the germline V gene. V lost 5 bases to trimming and J lost 4 bases; unmatched junction nucleotides: 13. The CDR3 nucleotides read TGTGCCAGCAGTCGAATAGCGGGAAGTGTAGGTTACGAGCAGTACTTC. As protein: CASSRIAGSVGYEQYF.